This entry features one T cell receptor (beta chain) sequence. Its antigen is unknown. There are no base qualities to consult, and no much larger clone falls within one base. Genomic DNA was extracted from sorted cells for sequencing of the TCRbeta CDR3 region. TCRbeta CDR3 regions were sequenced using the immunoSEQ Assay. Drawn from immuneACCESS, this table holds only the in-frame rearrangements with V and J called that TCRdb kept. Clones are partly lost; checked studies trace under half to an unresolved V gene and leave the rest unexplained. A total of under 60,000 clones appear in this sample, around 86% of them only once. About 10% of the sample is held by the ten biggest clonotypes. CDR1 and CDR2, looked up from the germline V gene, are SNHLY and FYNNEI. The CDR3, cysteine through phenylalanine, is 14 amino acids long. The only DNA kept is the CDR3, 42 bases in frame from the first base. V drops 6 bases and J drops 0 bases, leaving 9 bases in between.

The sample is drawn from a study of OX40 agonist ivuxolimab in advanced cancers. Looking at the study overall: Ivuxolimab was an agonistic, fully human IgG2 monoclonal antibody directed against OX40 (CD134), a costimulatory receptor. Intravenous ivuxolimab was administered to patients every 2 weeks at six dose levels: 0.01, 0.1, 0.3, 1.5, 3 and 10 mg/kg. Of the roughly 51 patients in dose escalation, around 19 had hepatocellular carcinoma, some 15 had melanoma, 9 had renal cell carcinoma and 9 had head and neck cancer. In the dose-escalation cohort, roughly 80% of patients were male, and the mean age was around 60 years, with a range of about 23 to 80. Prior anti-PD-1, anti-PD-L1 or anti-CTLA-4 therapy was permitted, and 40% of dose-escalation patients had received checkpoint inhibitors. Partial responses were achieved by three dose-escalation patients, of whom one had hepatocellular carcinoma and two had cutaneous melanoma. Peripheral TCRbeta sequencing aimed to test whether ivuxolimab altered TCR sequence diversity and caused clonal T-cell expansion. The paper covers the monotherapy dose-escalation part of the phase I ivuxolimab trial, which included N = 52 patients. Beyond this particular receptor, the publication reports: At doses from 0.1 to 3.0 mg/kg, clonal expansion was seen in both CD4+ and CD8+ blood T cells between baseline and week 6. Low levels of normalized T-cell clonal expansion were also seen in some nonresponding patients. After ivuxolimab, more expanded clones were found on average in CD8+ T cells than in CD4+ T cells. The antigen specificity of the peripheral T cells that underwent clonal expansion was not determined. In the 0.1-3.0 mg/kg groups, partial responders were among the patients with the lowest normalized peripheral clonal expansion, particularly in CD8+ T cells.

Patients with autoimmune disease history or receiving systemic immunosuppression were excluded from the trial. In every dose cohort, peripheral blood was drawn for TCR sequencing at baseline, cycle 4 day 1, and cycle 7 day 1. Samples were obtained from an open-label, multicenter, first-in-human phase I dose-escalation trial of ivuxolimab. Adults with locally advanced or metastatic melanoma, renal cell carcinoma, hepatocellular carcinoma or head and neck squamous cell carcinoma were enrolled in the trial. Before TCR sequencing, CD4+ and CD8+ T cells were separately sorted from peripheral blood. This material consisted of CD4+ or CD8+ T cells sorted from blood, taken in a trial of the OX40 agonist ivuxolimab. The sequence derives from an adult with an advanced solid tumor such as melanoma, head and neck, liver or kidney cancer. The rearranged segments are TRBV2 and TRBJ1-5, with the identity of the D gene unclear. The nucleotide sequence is TGTGCCAGCAGCCGGACGGATAGCAATCAGCCCCAGCATTTT. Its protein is CASSRTDSNQPQHF.